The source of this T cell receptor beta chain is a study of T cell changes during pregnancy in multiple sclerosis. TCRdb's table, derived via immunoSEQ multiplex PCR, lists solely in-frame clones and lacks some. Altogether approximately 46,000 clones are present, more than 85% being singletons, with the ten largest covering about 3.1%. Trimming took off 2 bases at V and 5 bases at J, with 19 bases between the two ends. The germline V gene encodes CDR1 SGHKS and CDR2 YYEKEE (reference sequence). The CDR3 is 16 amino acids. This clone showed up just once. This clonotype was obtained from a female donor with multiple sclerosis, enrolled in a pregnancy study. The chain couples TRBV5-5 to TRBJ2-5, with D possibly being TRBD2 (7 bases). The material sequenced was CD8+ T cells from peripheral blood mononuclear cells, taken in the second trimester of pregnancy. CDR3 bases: TGTGCCAGCAGCTTCCCCGGGACAAGGGAGGGGGAGACCCAGTACTTC. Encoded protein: CASSFPGTREGETQYF. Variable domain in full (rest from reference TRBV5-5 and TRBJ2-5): DAGVTQSPTHLIKTRGQQVTLRCSPISGHKSVSWYQQVLGQGPQFIFQYYEKEERGRGNFPDRFSARQFPNYSSELNVNALLLGDSALYLCASSFPGTREGETQYFGPGTRLLVL.